These 2 T cell receptor beta chains were all obtained from the same sample, sequenced in a study of shared clonotypes between healthy human individuals. Using immunoSEQ multiplex PCR, the repertoire was profiled, and TCRdb retains in-frame clones only, with some absent. Of about 2,500,000 clones in the sample, roughly 92% were seen once. Sequenced material: naive CD4+ T cells sorted from blood. Subset specified: CD45RA+ positively selected. The receptors come from a man in his late teens or twenties in good health.

This clone has more than one count but fewer than ten. In the same sample, other DNA sequences code for this CDR3. The CDR3: CASSLPNTEAFF. CDR3 in DNA: TGTGCCAGCTCACTGCCAAACACTGAAGCTTTCTTT. The rearrangement links TRBV18 to TRBJ1-1, with unresolved D. CDR1 is KGHSH, CDR2 LQKENI, per germline. The CDR3 spans 12 residues. Trimming left V 4 bases short and J 2 bases short, with 5 bases between.

This chain uses TRBV5-1 with TRBJ2-1; 8 bases agree with TRBD2. The ends lost 3 bases at V and 5 bases at J; junction bases unmatched: 7. Germline assignment: CDR1 SGHRS and CDR2 YFSETQ. This CDR3 is built from 15 residues. CDR3 residues: CASSSIWRGDNEQFF. The CDR3 DNA follows: TGCGCCAGCAGCTCAATTTGGCGGGGGGACAATGAGCAGTTCTTC.